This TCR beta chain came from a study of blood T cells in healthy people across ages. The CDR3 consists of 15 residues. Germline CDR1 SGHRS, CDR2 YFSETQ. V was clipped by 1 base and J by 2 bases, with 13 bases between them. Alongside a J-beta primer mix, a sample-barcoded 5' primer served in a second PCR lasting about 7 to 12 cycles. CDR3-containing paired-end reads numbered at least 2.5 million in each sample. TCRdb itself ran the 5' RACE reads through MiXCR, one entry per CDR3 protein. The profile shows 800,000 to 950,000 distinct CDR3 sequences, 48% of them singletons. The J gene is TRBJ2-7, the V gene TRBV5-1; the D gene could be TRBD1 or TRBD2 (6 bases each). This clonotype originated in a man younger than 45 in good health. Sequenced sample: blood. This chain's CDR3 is CASSLNGGDTYEQYF. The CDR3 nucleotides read TGCGCCAGCAGCTTGAACGGGGGCGATACCTACGAGCAGTACTTC.